This T cell receptor beta chain was captured by sequencing in a study of T cells after posttransplantation cyclophosphamide. Findings and limits, study-wide: TRB clonality was highly associated with recipient CMV seropositivity and reactivation. Donor CD8+ memory clones often dominated recipient blood repertoires at later times.

The CDR3 consists of 16 residues. Germline V gene lookup returns CDR1 LNHDA and CDR2 SQIVND (reference sequence). V shed 10 bases, J shed 9 bases, and the junction held 18 bases outside the gene matches. Sampled 1 year posttransplant, controls received myeloablative marrow transplants, methotrexate and a calcineurin inhibitor. The assay was immunoSEQ multiplex PCR, and TCRdb's table has in-frame clones only and misses some. Among 20,000 to 25,000 clones listed, 75% to 90% were seen once. Comment on this clone: Its matching antigen is unknown.

This TCR derives from a female patient in her 30s who received an allogeneic stem cell transplant from an unrelated donor, was CMV-positive, and had acute and chronic GVHD. The T cells may come from the graft donor. V is TRBV19 and J is TRBJ1-5; 10 bases line up with TRBD1. The starting material was PBMCs, obtained approximately twelve months after allogeneic stem cell transplant with calcineurin inhibitor and methotrexate. CDR3 nucleotide sequence: TGTGCCACATTACCGTGGGGGACAGGGGACAGCAGGCCCCAGCATTTT. Translated, it gives CATLPWGTGDSRPQHF.